This TCR beta chain emerged from a study of blood T cells in healthy people across ages. Sample-barcoded 5' priming and a J-beta primer mix drove a second PCR of about 6 to 11 cycles. Each CDR3 protein is one row after TCRdb ran MiXCR on the 5' RACE reads. The table shows more than 1,000,000 distinct CDR3 sequences, with under 30% occurring only once. As to this clonotype: Its antigen is currently unknown.

The germline CDR1 and CDR2 sequences are SQVTM and ANQGSEA. CDR3 size: 13 residues. The V end was cut by 6 bases, the J end by 3 bases, with 12 bases between. Study results and limitations: Higher diversity, along with more naive CD4+ cells, distinguished long-lived donors from aged donors.

The same sample was also studied in work on T cells of mothers and their children. That source reports: The study sampled three healthy Caucasian mothers and their six children.

The receptor's source is a girl aged 2-15 years in good health. The chain is built from TRBV29-1 and TRBJ1-5; D gene uncertain. Sequencing used blood. The CDR3: CSVNLGINQPQHF. The CDR3 region has the DNA TGCAGCGTGAACTTGGGCATCAATCAGCCCCAGCATTTT.